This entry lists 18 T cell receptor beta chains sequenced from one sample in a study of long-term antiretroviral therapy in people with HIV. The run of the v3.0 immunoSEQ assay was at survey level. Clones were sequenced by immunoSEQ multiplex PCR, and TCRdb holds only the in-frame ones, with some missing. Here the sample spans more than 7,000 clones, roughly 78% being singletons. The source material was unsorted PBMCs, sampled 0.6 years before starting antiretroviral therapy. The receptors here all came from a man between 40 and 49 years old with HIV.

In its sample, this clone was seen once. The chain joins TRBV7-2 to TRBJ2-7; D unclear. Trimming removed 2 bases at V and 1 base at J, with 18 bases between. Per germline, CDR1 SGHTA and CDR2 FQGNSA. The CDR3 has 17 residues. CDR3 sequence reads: CASSLLPTWQRSYEQYF. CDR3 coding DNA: TGTGCCAGCAGCTTATTGCCCACTTGGCAAAGATCCTACGAGCAGTACTTC.

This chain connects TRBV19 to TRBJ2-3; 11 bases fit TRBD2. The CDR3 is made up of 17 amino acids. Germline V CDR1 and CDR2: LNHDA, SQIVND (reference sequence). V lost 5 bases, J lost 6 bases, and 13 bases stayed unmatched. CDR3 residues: CASSGASGGPDGDTQYF. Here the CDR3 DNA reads TGTGCCAGTAGTGGAGCTAGCGGGGGGCCCGATGGGGATACGCAGTATTTT.

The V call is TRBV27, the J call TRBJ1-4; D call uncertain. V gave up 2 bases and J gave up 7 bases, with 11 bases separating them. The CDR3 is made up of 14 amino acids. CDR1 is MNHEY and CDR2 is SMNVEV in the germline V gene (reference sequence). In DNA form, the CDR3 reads TGTGCCAGCAGTTTACAGAGGCATGGTGAAAAACTGTTTTTT. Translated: CASSLQRHGEKLFF. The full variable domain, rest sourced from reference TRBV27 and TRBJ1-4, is EAQVTQNPRYLITVTGKKLTVTCSQNMNHEYMSWYRQDPGLGLRQIYYSMNVEVTDKGDVPEGYKVSRKEKRNFPLILESPSPNQTSLYFCASSLQRHGEKLFFGSGTQLSVL.

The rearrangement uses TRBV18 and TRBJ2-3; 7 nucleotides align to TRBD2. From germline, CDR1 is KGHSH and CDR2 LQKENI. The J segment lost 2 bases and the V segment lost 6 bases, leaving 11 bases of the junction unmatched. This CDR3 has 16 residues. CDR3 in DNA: TGTGCCAGCTCCCTAGGCGGGGGAATTCTCACAGATACGCAGTATTTT. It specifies CASSLGGGILTDTQYF.

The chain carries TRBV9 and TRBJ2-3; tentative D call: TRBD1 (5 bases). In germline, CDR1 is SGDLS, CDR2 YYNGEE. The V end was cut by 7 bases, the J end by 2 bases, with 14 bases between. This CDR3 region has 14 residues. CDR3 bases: TGTGCCAGCGATAGGGGTCTCTCCACAGATACGCAGTATTTT. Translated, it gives CASDRGLSTDTQYF.

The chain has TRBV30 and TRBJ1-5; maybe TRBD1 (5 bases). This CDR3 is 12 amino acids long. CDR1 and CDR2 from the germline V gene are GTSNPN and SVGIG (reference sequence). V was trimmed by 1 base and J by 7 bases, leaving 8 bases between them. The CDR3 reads CAWSEGDQPQHF. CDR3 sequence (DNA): TGTGCCTGGAGTGAAGGGGACCAGCCCCAGCATTTT.

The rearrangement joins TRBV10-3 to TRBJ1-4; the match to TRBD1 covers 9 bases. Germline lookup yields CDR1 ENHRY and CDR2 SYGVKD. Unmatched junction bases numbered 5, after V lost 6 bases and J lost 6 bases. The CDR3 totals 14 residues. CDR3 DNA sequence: TGTGCCATCAGCCGACAGGGGGGAGATGAAAAACTGTTTTTT. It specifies CAISRQGGDEKLFF.

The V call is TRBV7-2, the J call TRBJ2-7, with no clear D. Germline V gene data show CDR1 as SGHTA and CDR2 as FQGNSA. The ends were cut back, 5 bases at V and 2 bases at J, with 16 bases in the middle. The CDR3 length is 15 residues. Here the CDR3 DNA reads TGTGCCAGCAGCCCCCCCTGGAACGAGGCCTACGAGCAGTACTTC. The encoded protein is CASSPPWNEAYEQYF.

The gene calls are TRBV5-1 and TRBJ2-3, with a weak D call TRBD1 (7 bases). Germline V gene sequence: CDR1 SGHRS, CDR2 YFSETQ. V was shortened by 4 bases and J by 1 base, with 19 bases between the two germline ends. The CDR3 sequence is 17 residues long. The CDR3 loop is CASSPPEGARRTDTQYF. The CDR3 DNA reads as TGCGCCAGCAGCCCACCGGAGGGGGCCCGGCGCACAGATACGCAGTATTTT.

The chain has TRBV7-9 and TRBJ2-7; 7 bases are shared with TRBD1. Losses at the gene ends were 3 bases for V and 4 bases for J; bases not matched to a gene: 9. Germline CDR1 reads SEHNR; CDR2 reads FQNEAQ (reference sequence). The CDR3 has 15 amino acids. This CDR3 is CASSLRGGLAYEQYF. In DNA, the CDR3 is TGTGCCAGCAGCTTGAGAGGGGGCCTCGCGTACGAGCAGTACTTC.

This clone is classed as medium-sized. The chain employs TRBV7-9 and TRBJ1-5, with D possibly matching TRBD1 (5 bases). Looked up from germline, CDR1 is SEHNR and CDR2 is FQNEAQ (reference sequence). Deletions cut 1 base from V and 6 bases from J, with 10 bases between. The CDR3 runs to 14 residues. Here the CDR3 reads CASSLGEGFQPQHF. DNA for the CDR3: TGTGCCAGCAGCTTAGGGGAGGGGTTTCAGCCCCAGCATTTT. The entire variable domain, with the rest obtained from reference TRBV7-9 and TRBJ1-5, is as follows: DTGVSQNPRHKITKRGQNVTFRCDPISEHNRLYWYRQTLGQGPEFLTYFQNEAQLEKSRLLSDRFSAERPKGSFSTLEIQRTEQGDSAMYLCASSLGEGFQPQHFGDGTRLSIL.

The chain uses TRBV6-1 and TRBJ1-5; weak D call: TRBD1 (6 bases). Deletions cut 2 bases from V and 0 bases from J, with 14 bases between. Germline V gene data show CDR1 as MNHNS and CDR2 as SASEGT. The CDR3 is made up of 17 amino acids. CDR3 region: CASSEPSGEYSNQPQHF. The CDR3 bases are TGTGCCAGCAGTGAACCATCAGGGGAGTATAGCAATCAGCCCCAGCATTTT.

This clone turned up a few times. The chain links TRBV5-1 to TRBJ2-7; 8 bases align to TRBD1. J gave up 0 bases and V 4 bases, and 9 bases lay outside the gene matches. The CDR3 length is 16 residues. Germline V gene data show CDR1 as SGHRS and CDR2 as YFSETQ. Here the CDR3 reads CASSPKTGGTSYEQYF. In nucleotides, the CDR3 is TGCGCCAGCAGCCCAAAAACAGGGGGAACCTCCTACGAGCAGTACTTC.

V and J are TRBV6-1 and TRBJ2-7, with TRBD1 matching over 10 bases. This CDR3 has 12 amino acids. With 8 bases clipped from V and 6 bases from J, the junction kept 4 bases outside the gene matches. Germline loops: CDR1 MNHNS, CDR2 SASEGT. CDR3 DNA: TGTGCCAGCCGGGACAGGGGTCCCGAGCAGTACTTC. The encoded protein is CASRDRGPEQYF.

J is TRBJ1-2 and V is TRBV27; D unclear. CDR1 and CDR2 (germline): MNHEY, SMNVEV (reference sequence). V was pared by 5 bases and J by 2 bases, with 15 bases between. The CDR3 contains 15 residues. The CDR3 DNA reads TGTGCCAGCAGTCACGGCCAGGAATCAAACTATGGCTACACCTTC. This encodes CASSHGQESNYGYTF.

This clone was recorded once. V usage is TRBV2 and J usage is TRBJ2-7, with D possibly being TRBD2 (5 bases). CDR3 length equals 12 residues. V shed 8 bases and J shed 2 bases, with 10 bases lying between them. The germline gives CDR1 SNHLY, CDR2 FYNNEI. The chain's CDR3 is CASCGEPYEQYF. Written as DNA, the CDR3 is TGTGCCAGCTGTGGGGAGCCCTACGAGCAGTACTTC.

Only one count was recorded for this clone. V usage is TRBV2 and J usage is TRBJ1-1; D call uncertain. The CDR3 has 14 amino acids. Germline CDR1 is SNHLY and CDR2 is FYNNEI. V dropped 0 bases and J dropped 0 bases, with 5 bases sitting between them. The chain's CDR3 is CASSEAQVNTEAFF. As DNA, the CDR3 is TGTGCCAGCAGTGAAGCCCAGGTGAACACTGAAGCTTTCTTT.

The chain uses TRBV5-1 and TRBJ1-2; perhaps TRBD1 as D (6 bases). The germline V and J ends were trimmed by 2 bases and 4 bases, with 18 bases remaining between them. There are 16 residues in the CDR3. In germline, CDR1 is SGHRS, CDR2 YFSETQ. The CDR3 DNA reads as TGCGCCAGCAGCTTTGAATCAGCAGGGGTCGGCTATGGCTACACCTTC. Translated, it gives CASSFESAGVGYGYTF.